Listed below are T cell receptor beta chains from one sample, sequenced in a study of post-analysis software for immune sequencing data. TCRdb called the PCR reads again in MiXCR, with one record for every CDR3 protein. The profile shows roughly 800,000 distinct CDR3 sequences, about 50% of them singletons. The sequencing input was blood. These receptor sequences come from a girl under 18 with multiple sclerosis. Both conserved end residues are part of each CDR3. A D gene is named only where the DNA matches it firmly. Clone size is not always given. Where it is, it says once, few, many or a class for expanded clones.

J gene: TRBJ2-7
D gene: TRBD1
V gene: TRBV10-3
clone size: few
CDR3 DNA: TGTGCCATCAGTGATGGACAGGGGGGTCCCTACGAGCAGTACTTC
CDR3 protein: CAISDGQGGPYEQYF

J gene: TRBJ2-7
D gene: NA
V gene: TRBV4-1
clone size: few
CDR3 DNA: TGCGCCAGCAGCCAACTCATCTCCTACGAGCAGTACTTC
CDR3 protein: CASSQLISYEQYF

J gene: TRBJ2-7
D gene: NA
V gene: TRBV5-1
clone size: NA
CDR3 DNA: TGCGCCAGCAGCTTGGGCGAAGTCGCCTACGAGCAGTACTTC
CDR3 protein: CASSLGEVAYEQYF

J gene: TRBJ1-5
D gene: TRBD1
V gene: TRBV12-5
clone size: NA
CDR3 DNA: TGTGCTACAATGCAGTCAGTCAGGGGGTACAATCAGCCCCAGCATTTT
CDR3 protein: CATMQSVRGYNQPQHF

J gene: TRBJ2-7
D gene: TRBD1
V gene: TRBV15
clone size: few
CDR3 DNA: TGTGCCACCAGCAGGGGACAGGATGGCTCCTACGAGCAGTACTTC
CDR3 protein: CATSRGQDGSYEQYF

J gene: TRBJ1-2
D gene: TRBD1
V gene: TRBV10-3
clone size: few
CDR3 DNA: TGTGCCATCAGGGCAGGGGGCATCTATGGCTACACCTTC
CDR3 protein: CAIRAGGIYGYTF

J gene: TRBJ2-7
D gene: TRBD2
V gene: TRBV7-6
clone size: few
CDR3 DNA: TGTGCCAGCAGCGAACCCGGGACTAGTATCCACGAGCAGTACTTC
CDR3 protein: CASSEPGTSIHEQYF

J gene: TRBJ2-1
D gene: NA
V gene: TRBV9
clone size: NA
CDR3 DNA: TGTGCCAGCAGCGTAGCTGGCAGATCCTACAATGAGCAGTTCTTC
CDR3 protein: CASSVAGRSYNEQFF

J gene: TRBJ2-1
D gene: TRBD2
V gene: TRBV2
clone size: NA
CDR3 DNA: TGTGCCAGCAGGGCCCGGACTAGCGTCAATGAGCAGTTCTTC
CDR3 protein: CASRARTSVNEQFF

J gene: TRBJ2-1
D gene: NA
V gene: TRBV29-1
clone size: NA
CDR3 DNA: TGCAGCGTTGAAACCCCCTACGAGCAGGGGCGGTTCTTC
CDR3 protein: CSVETPYEQGRFF

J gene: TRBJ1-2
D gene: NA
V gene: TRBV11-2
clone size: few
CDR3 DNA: TGTGCCAGCAGCTTAGAGCTTATTTCGGGTTATGGCTACACCTTC
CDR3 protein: CASSLELISGYGYTF

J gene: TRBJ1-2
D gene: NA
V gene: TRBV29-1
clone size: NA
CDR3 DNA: TGCAGCTGCACAGACTACTCTGGCTACACCTTC
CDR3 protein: CSCTDYSGYTF

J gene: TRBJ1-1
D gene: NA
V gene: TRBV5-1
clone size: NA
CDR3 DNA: TGCGCCAGCAGCTTGGTTGCAGGGCTTAACACTGAAGCTTTCTTT
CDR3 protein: CASSLVAGLNTEAFF

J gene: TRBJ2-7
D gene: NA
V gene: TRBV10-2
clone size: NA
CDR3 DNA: TGCGCCAGCAGCCACCAGGGACTCCTCTACGAGCAGTACTTC
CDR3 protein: CASSHQGLLYEQYF

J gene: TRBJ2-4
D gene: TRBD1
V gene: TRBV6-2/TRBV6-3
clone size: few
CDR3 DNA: TGTGCCAGCAGTTACTCCGGACAGGGAGTCCTACTTGGGCAGTACTTC
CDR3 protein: CASSYSGQGVLLGQYF

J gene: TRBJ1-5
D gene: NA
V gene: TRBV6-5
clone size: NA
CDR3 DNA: TGTGCCAGCAGCTCCGGGACAAATGGTCAGCCCCAGCATTTT
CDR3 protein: CASSSGTNGQPQHF

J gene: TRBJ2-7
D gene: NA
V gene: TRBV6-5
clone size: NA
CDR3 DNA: TGTGCCAGCAGTTACCACCGGAGGGGTCTGGGCGAGCAGTACTTC
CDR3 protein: CASSYHRRGLGEQYF

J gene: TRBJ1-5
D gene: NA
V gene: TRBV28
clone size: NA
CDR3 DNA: TGTGCCAGTACAGTTAGCAATCAGCCCCAGCATTTT
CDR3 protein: CASTVSNQPQHF

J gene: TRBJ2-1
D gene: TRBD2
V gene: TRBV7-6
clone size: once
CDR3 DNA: TGTGCCAGCAGCTTAGCGTGGGGCGGGTCTAGCGGGAATGAGCAGTTCTTC
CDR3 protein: CASSLAWGGSSGNEQFF

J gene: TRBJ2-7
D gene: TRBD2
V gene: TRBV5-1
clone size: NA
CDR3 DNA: TGCGCCAGCAGCTCAACCTTGGGACTAGTCAACGAGCAGTACTTC
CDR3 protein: CASSSTLGLVNEQYF

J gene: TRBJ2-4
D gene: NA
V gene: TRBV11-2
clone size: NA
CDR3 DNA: TGTGCCAGCAGCGACCCTAGGGGGGCACAAAACATTCAGTACTTC
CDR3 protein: CASSDPRGAQNIQYF

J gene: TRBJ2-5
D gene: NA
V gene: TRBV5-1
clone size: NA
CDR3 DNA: TGCGCCAGCAGCTTTAACCTCCCTTCACCCACGCAGTACTTC
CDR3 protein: CASSFNLPSPTQYF

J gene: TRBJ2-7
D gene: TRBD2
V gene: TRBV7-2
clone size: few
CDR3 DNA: TGTGCCAGCAGCCCCAGCCCGGGACTAGCGGGGTACGAGCAGTACTTC
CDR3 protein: CASSPSPGLAGYEQYF

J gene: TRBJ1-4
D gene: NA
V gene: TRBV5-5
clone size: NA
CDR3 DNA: TGTGCCAGCAGCTCGTTGGCCGGGAAACTGTTTTTT
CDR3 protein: CASSSLAGKLFF

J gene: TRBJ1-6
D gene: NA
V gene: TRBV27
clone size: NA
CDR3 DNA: TGTGCCAGCACTCTAGTTGAACAGGGTATTTATAATTCACCCCTCCACTTT
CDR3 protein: CASTLVEQGIYNSPLHF

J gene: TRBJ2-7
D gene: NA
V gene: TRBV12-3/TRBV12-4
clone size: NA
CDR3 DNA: TGTGCCAGCAGCGGGCTAGGTGGGGTCGTCCAGTACTTC
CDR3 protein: CASSGLGGVVQYF

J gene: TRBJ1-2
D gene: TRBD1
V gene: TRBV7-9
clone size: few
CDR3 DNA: TGTGCCAGCAGCTTTCTACAGGGGGGGAAATCTGGCTACACCTTC
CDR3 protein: CASSFLQGGKSGYTF

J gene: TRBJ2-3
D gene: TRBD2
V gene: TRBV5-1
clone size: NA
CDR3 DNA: TGCGCCAGCAGCTTACAGGTTGGGACTAGCGGCACAGATACGCAGTATTTT
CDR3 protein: CASSLQVGTSGTDTQYF

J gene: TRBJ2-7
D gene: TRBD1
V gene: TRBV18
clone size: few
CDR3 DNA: TGTGCCAGCTCAATGGGACAGGACTACGAGCAGTACTTC
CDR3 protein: CASSMGQDYEQYF

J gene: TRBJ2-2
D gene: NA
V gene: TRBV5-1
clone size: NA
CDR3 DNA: TGCGCCAGCAGCAGTGGGTTGAGCCTCACCGGGGAGCTGTTTTTT
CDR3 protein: CASSSGLSLTGELFF

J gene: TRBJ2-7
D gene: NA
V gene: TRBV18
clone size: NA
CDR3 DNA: TGTGCCAGCTCACGACAGGAGTACGAGCAGTACTTC
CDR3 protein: CASSRQEYEQYF

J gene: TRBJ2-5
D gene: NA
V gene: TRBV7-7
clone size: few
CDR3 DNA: TGTGCTAGCAGCCCACCGACTGGTACGGGGACCCAGTACTTC
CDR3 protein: CASSPPTGTGTQYF

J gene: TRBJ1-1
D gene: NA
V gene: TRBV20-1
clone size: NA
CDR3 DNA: TGCAGTGCTAGAGGACTCGATAGGACTGAAGCTTTCTTT
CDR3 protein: CSARGLDRTEAFF

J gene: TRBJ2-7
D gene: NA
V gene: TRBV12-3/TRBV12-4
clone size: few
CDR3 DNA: TGTGCCAGCAGTTTAGCAATCCACGAGCAGTACTTC
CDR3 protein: CASSLAIHEQYF

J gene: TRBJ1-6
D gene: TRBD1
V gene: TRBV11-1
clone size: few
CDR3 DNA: TGTGCCAGCAGCTTGGTCGTCCCGGACAGGAGCTCCTATAATTCACCCCTCCACTTT
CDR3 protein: CASSLVVPDRSSYNSPLHF

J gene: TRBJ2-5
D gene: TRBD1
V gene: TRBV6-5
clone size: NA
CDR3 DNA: TGTGCCAGCAGAAAAGACAGGGAGCGAGGGACCCAGAACTTC
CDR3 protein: CASRKDRERGTQNF

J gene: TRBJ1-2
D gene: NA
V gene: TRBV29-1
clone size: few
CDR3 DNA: TGCAGCGTTGGGATGGGGCCAAACTATGGCTACACCTTC
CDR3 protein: CSVGMGPNYGYTF

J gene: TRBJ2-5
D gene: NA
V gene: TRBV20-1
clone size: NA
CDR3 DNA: TGCAGTGTGTCGGCCCAAGAGACCCAGTACTTC
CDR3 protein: CSVSAQETQYF

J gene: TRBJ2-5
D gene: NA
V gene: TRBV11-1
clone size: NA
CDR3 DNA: TGTGCCAGCAGCTTAGAGGCGGACACCCTTCTTGGGACCCAGTACTTC
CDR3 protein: CASSLEADTLLGTQYF

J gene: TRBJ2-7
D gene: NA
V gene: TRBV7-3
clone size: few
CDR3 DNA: TGTGCCAGCAGCTTAAGAGCTTCCTACGAGCAGTACTTC
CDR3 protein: CASSLRASYEQYF

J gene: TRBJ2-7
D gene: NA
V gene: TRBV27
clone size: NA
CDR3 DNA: TGTGCCAGCAGTTACCCATCTGGGGGGGGCGTCATCTACGAGCAGTACTTC
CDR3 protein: CASSYPSGGGVIYEQYF

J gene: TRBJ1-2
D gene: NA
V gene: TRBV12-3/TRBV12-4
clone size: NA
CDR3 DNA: TGTGCCAGCAGCGCCAGCCCGCCCCGAGATGGCTACACCTTC
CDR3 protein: CASSASPPRDGYTF

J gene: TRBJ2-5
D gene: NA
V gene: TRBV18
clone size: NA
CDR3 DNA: TGTGCCAGCTCCCGCGCTACCGCCCAAGAGACCCAGTACTTC
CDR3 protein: CASSRATAQETQYF